What follows are 8 T cell receptor beta chains derived from one specimen sequenced in a study of cytomegalovirus exposure and HLA in healthy donors. Primers included in the PCR were 60 Vbeta and 13 Jbeta primers. Libraries were prepared by immunoSEQ multiplex PCR; TCRdb keeps only in-frame clonotypes and omits some of them. Here the sample spans roughly 150,000 clones, 73% being singletons. Sequenced sample: PBMCs. These receptors all come from a woman younger than 30 in good health and CMV-seronegative.

Only one count was recorded for this clone. The chain uses TRBV6-5 and TRBJ2-3; D gene uncertain. CDR1 and CDR2 from the germline V gene are MNHEY and SVGAGI. CDR3 length equals 11 residues. V was shortened by 6 bases and J by 6 bases, with 7 bases between the two germline ends. CDR3: CASSLSDTQYF. CDR3 sequence (DNA): TGTGCCAGCAGCCTATCGGATACGCAGTATTTT.

About this clone itself: At one end, the junction sequence differs from germline, possibly due to a read error. This chain joins TRBV28 and TRBJ2-4; the D gene is possibly TRBD1 (5 bases). Germline loops: CDR1 MDHEN, CDR2 SYDVKM. CDR3 length: 13 amino acids. CDR3 sequence reads: CASIGAAKNSQYF. The CDR3 coding sequence is TGTGCCAGCATAGGGGCAGCAAAAAACAGTCAGTACTTC. The complete variable domain, with remaining parts taken from reference TRBV28 and TRBJ2-4, reads DVKVTQSSRYLVKRTGEKVFLECVQDMDHENMFWYRQDPGLGLRLIYFSYDVKMKEKGDIPEGYSVSREKKERFSLILESASTNQTSMYLCASIGAAKNSQYFGAGTRLSVL.

CDR3 coding DNA: TGCACCAGCAGCCTTCCCGGGACTAGCGGGGGGCCGGGCACAGATACGCAGTATTTT. It specifies CTSSLPGTSGGPGTDTQYF. The gene calls are TRBV1 and TRBJ2-3; the table gives TRBD2 as D, unverified against the DNA. TRBV1 is annotated as a pseudogene. The CDR3 contains 19 residues.

On this clone itself: Different DNA sequences within this sample yield the same CDR3. This rearrangement joins TRBV11-2 to TRBJ2-2; 13 nucleotides agree with TRBD2. The CDR3 is made up of 16 amino acids. Germline values: CDR1 SGHAT, CDR2 FQNNGV. V lost 1 base, J lost 6 bases, and 2 bases stayed unmatched. CDR3 sequence: CASSLGLAGGAGELFF. CDR3 coding DNA: TGTGCCAGCAGCTTAGGACTAGCGGGAGGCGCCGGGGAGCTGTTTTTT.

V gene TRBV7-2 combines with J gene TRBJ2-5, with TRBD2 identical over 12 bases. The CDR3 sequence is 16 residues long. Germline CDR1 reads SGHTA; CDR2 reads FQGNSA. The junction had 9 bases not matched to a gene; V was cut back by 5 bases and J by 5 bases. The CDR3 DNA is TGTGCCAGCAGCCGAAAGACTAGCGGGGGATATGAGACCCAGTACTTC. Translated, it gives CASSRKTSGGYETQYF.

This chain links TRBV5-5 with TRBJ1-1; 7 bases map to TRBD1. The trim removed 4 bases at V and 5 bases at J, leaving 2 bases unmatched. CDR3 length: 12 residues. Germline V CDR1 and CDR2: SGHKS, YYEKEE (reference sequence). This CDR3 is CASSPRGTEAFF. Here the CDR3 DNA reads TGTGCCAGCAGCCCCAGGGGGACTGAAGCTTTCTTT.

V is TRBV19 and J is TRBJ1-6; possible D gene TRBD1, 6 bases. The CDR3 runs 13 residues. V shed 8 bases and J shed 6 bases, with 11 bases lying between them. Germline lookup yields CDR1 LNHDA and CDR2 SQIVND (reference sequence). CDR3 sequence (DNA): TGTGCCAGTCTCGGACAGATTAATTCACCCCTCCACTTT. Translating gives CASLGQINSPLHF.

The chain couples TRBV2 to TRBJ2-2; 8 bases line up with TRBD2. J lost 6 bases, V lost 2 bases, and 8 bases had no gene match. The CDR3 contains 16 residues. Per the germline V gene, CDR1 is SNHLY and CDR2 is FYNNEI. The CDR3 DNA reads TGTGCCAGCAGTGAATCCGGGCGGGAGGTGTCCGGGGAGCTGTTTTTT. This sequence encodes CASSESGREVSGELFF.